Reported below is one T cell receptor beta chain. Its antigen is still unknown. This sample is drawn from a study of CD8+ T cells in alopecia areata. As for treatment: oral pan-JAK inhibitor, 5-10 mg twice daily. Points from the study as a whole: Higher clonality than in normal scalp was seen in lesional scalp, especially alopecia totalis/universalis.

Trimming shortened V by 7 bases and J by 0 bases, and 16 bases separated the two germline ends. Per germline, CDR1 SQVTM and CDR2 ANQGSEA. This CDR3 is 16 amino acids long. Following extraction, RNA underwent reverse transcription to cDNA, which served as the sequencing template. The repertoire was sequenced with immunoSEQ multiplex PCR; TCRdb's copy has only in-frame clones and lacks some. The data show about 190,000 clones, roughly 50% seen once. This receptor was identified in a human donor with alopecia areata. The input for sequencing was CD8+ T cells sorted from blood, taken at week 24, from a patient treated with tofacitinib. The chain joins TRBV29-1 to TRBJ2-6; a possible D gene is TRBD1 (5 bases). CDR3 coding DNA: TGCAGCGCCAGGACACCCACCCGCTCTGGGGCCAACGTCCTGACTTTC. Its protein product is CSARTPTRSGANVLTF.